One and the same sample provided the 31 T cell receptor beta chains below, sequenced in a study of T cell changes during pregnancy in multiple sclerosis. Profiling relied on immunoSEQ multiplex PCR, and the TCRdb table lists in-frame clones only, not all of them. The sample lists approximately 60,000 clones, approximately 92% occurring once. Specimen: CD4+ T cells from peripheral blood mononuclear cells, collected before pregnancy. These receptors were taken from a female donor with multiple sclerosis, enrolled in a pregnancy study.

This clone was detected once. J is TRBJ2-7 and V is TRBV6-1; TRBD1 matches at 11 bases. Germline V lookup: CDR1 MNHNS, CDR2 SASEGT. This CDR3 spans 16 amino acids. V trimming: 4 bases; J trimming: 5 bases; junction bases outside the gene matches: 10. CDR3 in amino acids: CASSASTGTGGNEQYF. CDR3 in DNA: TGTGCCAGCAGTGCCTCAACCGGGACAGGGGGAAACGAGCAGTACTTC.

The chain is built from TRBV6-6 and TRBJ2-4; 7 nucleotides agree with TRBD2. CDR3 length: 15 amino acids. V shed 8 bases, J shed 9 bases, and the junction held 16 bases outside the gene matches. The germline V gene encodes CDR1 MNHNY and CDR2 SVGAGI (reference sequence). The CDR3: CASLPTGTILGIQYF. CDR3 bases: TGTGCCAGCTTACCCACGGGGACTATATTGGGCATTCAGTACTTC.

The chain has TRBV27 and TRBJ1-1, with 9 bases matching TRBD1. In germline, CDR1 is MNHEY, CDR2 SMNVEV (reference sequence). V dropped 4 bases and J dropped 3; count of bases not matched to a gene: 0. The CDR3 is made up of 13 amino acids. CDR3 nucleotides: TGTGCCAGCAGTTGGGACAGGGACACTGAAGCTTTCTTT. Its translation: CASSWDRDTEAFF.

This chain connects TRBV27 to TRBJ2-1, with TRBD2 matching over 11 bases. The J segment lost 14 bases and the V segment lost 3 bases, leaving 9 bases of the junction unmatched. In germline, CDR1 is MNHEY, CDR2 SMNVEV (reference sequence). The CDR3 runs to 14 residues. CDR3 sequence reads: CASSFGGLAVEEFF. CDR3 sequence (DNA): TGTGCCAGCAGTTTCGGGGGACTAGCGGTAGAAGAGTTCTTC.

The chain combines TRBV14 with TRBJ2-7; 12 bases line up with TRBD2. Germline CDR1 is SGHDN and CDR2 is FVKESK. V shed 4 bases and J 2 bases; nucleotides not matched to a gene: 3. The CDR3 length is 15 residues. CDR3 DNA: TGTGCCAGCAGCCCGCTAGCGGGAGGGCCCTACGAGCAGTACTTC. Its translation: CASSPLAGGPYEQYF.

This chain joins TRBV7-9 and TRBJ2-1; the match to TRBD2 covers 8 bases. V shed 5 bases and J 9 bases; nucleotides not matched to a gene: 9. The CDR3 covers 14 residues. CDR1 SEHNR and CDR2 FQNEAQ come from the germline V gene (reference sequence). CDR3 bases: TGTGCCAGCAGCACCGAGGGACTAGGGTTTGAGCAGTTCTTC. It codes for CASSTEGLGFEQFF. The entire variable domain, with the rest obtained from reference TRBV7-9 and TRBJ2-1, is as follows: DTGVSQNPRHKITKRGQNVTFRCDPISEHNRLYWYRQTLGQGPEFLTYFQNEAQLEKSRLLSDRFSAERPKGSFSTLEIQRTEQGDSAMYLCASSTEGLGFEQFFGPGTRLTVL.

V gene TRBV9 combines with J gene TRBJ1-2, with 7 bases aligning to TRBD1. CDR1 and CDR2 (germline): SGDLS, YYNGEE. This CDR3 comprises 14 residues. V lost 0 bases to trimming and J lost 6 bases; unmatched junction nucleotides: 5. The CDR3 nucleotides read TGTGCCAGCAGCGTAGACCACAGGGGAGATGGCTACACCTTC. Its translation: CASSVDHRGDGYTF. The full variable domain, in which reference TRBV9 and TRBJ1-2 provide the parts outside the CDR3, is DSGVTQTPKHLITATGQRVTLRCSPRSGDLSVYWYQQSLDQGLQFLIQYYNGEERAKGNILERFSAQQFPDLHSELNLSSLELGDSALYFCASSVDHRGDGYTFGSGTRLTVV.

The J gene is TRBJ2-7, the V gene TRBV18; perhaps TRBD2 as D (6 bases). The CDR3 contains 12 residues. CDR1 KGHSH and CDR2 LQKENI come from the germline V gene. V was shortened by 3 bases and J by 4 bases, with 7 bases between the two germline ends. The DNA of the CDR3 is TGTGCCAGCTCACCGGCGGGATACGAGCAGTACTTC. This sequence encodes CASSPAGYEQYF.

This clone has at least ten counts. V gene TRBV9 combines with J gene TRBJ1-1; D call uncertain. V was trimmed by 0 bases and J by 5 bases, leaving 11 bases between them. Germline CDR1 and CDR2: SGDLS and YYNGEE. The CDR3 covers 14 residues. CDR3 coding DNA: TGTGCCAGCAGCGTAGGGGAGGGAATTACTGAAGCTTTCTTT. Translating gives CASSVGEGITEAFF.

The chain couples TRBV7-6 to TRBJ2-1, with 10 bases aligning to TRBD2. V gave up 1 base and J gave up 7 bases; unmatched junction bases: 13. Germline-derived CDR1 and CDR2 are SGHVS and FNYEAQ. The CDR3 covers 18 residues. The CDR3 DNA reads TGTGCCAGCAGCTTAGAGCGGCTAGCGGGAGAATTCGTGAATGAGCAGTTCTTC. This gives the protein CASSLERLAGEFVNEQFF.

This rearrangement joins TRBV27 to TRBJ2-3; TRBD2 matches 16 bases. V lost 1 base to trimming and J lost 3 bases; unmatched junction nucleotides: 4. Germline CDR1 and CDR2: MNHEY and SMNVEV (reference sequence). CDR3 length equals 18 residues. The CDR3 sequence is CASSLLGLAGGGTDTQYF. The CDR3 nucleotides are TGTGCCAGCAGTTTATTGGGACTAGCGGGAGGGGGAACAGATACGCAGTATTTT.

The chain links TRBV19 to TRBJ1-1; 9 positions match TRBD1. CDR3 length equals 16 residues. Trimming took 6 bases from V and 3 from J; bases not matched to a gene: 11. Germline V gene data show CDR1 as LNHDA and CDR2 as SQIVND (reference sequence). Written as DNA, the CDR3 is TGTGCCAGTAGCCTGGAAGGGACAGGGTTTGACACTGAAGCTTTCTTT. Its protein is CASSLEGTGFDTEAFF.

J is TRBJ2-2 and V is TRBV28; 10 positions match TRBD1. Germline values: CDR1 MDHEN, CDR2 SYDVKM. The CDR3 spans 15 residues. The V gene end was trimmed by 2 bases and the J gene end by 7 bases; junction bases not matched to a gene: 4. For the CDR3, the DNA is TGTGCCAGCAGTTTACCGGGACAGGGGATCGGGGAGCTGTTTTTT. Translation: CASSLPGQGIGELFF.

The V and J genes are TRBV4-3 and TRBJ2-2, with D possibly TRBD2 on 6 matching bases. This CDR3 contains 19 residues. Germline V gene sequence: CDR1 LGHNA, CDR2 YSLEER. Trimming shortened V by 0 bases and J by 2 bases, and 19 bases separated the two germline ends. DNA of the CDR3: TGCGCCAGCAGCCAAGATCGTGGAGGGTTATTCTCTAACACCGGGGAGCTGTTTTTT. This encodes CASSQDRGGLFSNTGELFF.

This clone has a single count. The CDR3 spells CASSYQASGLDTQYF. CDR3 nucleotide sequence: TGTGCCAGCAGTTATCAGGCTAGCGGACTAGATACGCAGTATTTT. The V and J genes are TRBV6-5 and TRBJ2-3; 7 nucleotides agree with TRBD2. The germline gives CDR1 MNHEY, CDR2 SVGAGI. V was pared by 3 bases and J by 5 bases, with 8 bases of the junction left unmatched. The CDR3 is 15 residues long.

This chain uses TRBV28 with TRBJ1-3; the D gene is possibly TRBD1 (6 bases). V shed 2 bases and J shed 1 base, with 9 bases lying between them. From germline, CDR1 is MDHEN and CDR2 SYDVKM. The CDR3 covers 15 residues. Here the CDR3 DNA reads TGTGCCAGCAGTTTAGCAGGGGCTTCTGGAAACACCATATATTTT. As protein: CASSLAGASGNTIYF.

A single count supports this clone. The chain is built from TRBV6-5 and TRBJ1-5; a weak D match, TRBD1 (6 bases). Germline V gene lookup returns CDR1 MNHEY and CDR2 SVGAGI. CDR3 length: 13 residues. Trimming removed 4 bases from V and 7 bases from J, with 11 bases in between. DNA of the CDR3: TGTGCCAGCAGTTTTGGGGGCGCCCAGCCCCAGCATTTT. Translation: CASSFGGAQPQHF.

This chain links TRBV7-9 with TRBJ1-1; weak D call: TRBD1 (6 bases). The CDR3 sequence is 15 residues long. CDR1 and CDR2 from the germline V gene are SEHNR and FQNEAQ (reference sequence). The V gene lost 0 bases and the J gene lost 2 bases, with 10 bases spanning the gap. The CDR3 DNA follows: TGTGCCAGCAGCTTAGCGGCAGGGGATAACACTGAAGCTTTCTTT. It yields the protein CASSLAAGDNTEAFF.

CDR3 region: CATTDRPAFNQPQHF. In DNA form, the CDR3 reads TGTGCCACCACCGACAGGCCCGCCTTTAATCAGCCCCAGCATTTT. The chain is built from TRBV19 and TRBJ1-5; tentatively, D is TRBD1 (6 bases). This CDR3 is 15 amino acids long. V was trimmed by 10 bases and J by 4 bases, leaving 20 bases between them. Per germline, CDR1 LNHDA and CDR2 SQIVND (reference sequence).

This clone was seen only once. The chain carries TRBV2 and TRBJ1-2; TRBD1 agrees at 7 bases. This CDR3 comprises 12 residues. V dropped 4 bases and J dropped 9; count of bases not matched to a gene: 5. Germline V gene lookup returns CDR1 SNHLY and CDR2 FYNNEI. The CDR3 coding sequence is TGTGCCAGCAGTGTACAGGACAGGAGCTACACCTTC. Encoded protein: CASSVQDRSYTF.

The V gene is TRBV5-5, the J gene TRBJ2-1, with a tentative D call TRBD1 (5 bases). The CDR3 length is 13 residues. Trimming took off 1 base at V and 6 bases at J, with 8 bases between the two ends. The germline V gene encodes CDR1 SGHKS and CDR2 YYEKEE (reference sequence). The chain's CDR3 is CASSLSRVNEQFF. The CDR3 DNA reads TGTGCCAGCAGCTTGTCCAGGGTCAATGAGCAGTTCTTC.

The rearrangement links TRBV10-3 to TRBJ2-7; maybe TRBD1 (5 bases). Trimming shortened V by 3 bases and J by 4 bases, and 13 bases separated the two germline ends. This CDR3 is 14 amino acids long. Per the germline V gene, CDR1 is ENHRY and CDR2 is SYGVKD. CDR3 residues: CAISDRTGAYEQYF. CDR3 in DNA: TGTGCCATCAGTGACCGTACTGGGGCTTACGAGCAGTACTTC.

This clone was observed a handful of times. The V gene is TRBV7-9, the J gene TRBJ1-2; 7 bases are a match to TRBD1. This CDR3 contains 16 residues. Germline V CDR1 and CDR2: SEHNR, FQNEAQ (reference sequence). V lost 5 bases, J lost 4 bases, and 13 bases stayed unmatched. This CDR3 reads CASSTDRAGVGYGYTF. In DNA, the CDR3 is TGTGCCAGCAGCACCGACAGGGCCGGGGTGGGCTATGGCTACACCTTC.

The chain couples TRBV7-3 to TRBJ1-1, with D tentatively TRBD1 (6 bases). Germline CDR1 is SGHTA and CDR2 is FQGTGA. Trimming took off 0 bases at V and 1 base at J, with 6 bases between the two ends. This CDR3 spans 14 amino acids. CDR3 loop: CASSLTGQNTEAFF. In nucleotides, the CDR3 is TGTGCCAGCAGCTTAACGGGACAGAACACTGAAGCTTTCTTT.

V is TRBV6-6 and J is TRBJ2-1; TRBD2 matches at 11 bases. The junction had 9 bases not matched to a gene; V was cut back by 7 bases and J by 7 bases. Germline CDR1 and CDR2: MNHNY and SVGAGI (reference sequence). This CDR3 contains 15 residues. The CDR3 loop reads CASTALAGGMNEQFF. CDR3 nucleotides: TGTGCCAGCACCGCCCTAGCGGGAGGAATGAATGAGCAGTTCTTC.

The gene calls are TRBV19 and TRBJ2-1; 8 bases match TRBD2. Unmatched junction bases numbered 2, after V lost 4 bases and J lost 0 bases. Germline V gives CDR1 LNHDA, CDR2 SQIVND (reference sequence). The CDR3 runs to 15 residues. CDR3 amino acids: CASSSSGTSYNEQFF. The CDR3 bases are TGTGCCAGTAGTAGTAGCGGGACCTCCTACAATGAGCAGTTCTTC.

The CDR3 loop is CASSILLASGRSTDTQYF. The CDR3 region has the DNA TGTGCCAGTAGTATTTTGTTGGCTAGCGGGAGGAGCACAGATACGCAGTATTTT. V usage is TRBV19 and J usage is TRBJ2-3; 11 bases match TRBD2. The V and J ends lost 3 bases and 0 bases, in that order; junction bases with no gene match: 8. Looked up from germline, CDR1 is LNHDA and CDR2 is SQIVND (reference sequence). The CDR3 is 18 amino acids. Supplemented by reference TRBV19 and TRBJ2-3, the full variable domain reads DGGITQSPKYLFRKEGQNVTLSCEQNLNHDAMYWYRQDPGQGLRLIYYSQIVNDFQKGDIAEGYSVSREKKESFPLTVTSAQKNPTAFYLCASSILLASGRSTDTQYFGPGTRLTVL.

Concerning this clone itself: Its ends do not fully match the called genes, so a read error is possible. This rearrangement joins TRBV7-7 to TRBJ2-1; 7 nucleotides line up with TRBD2. The CDR3 is made up of 15 amino acids. Germline CDR1 is SSHAT and CDR2 is FNYEAQ (reference sequence). The CDR3 DNA sequence: TGTGCTAGCAGCTTAGAGGGCGGGAGTCGTAATGAGCAGTTCTTC. It is translated as CASSLEGGSRNEQFF.

This chain uses TRBV2 with TRBJ2-2, with D uncertain. Trimming cost V 4 bases and J 8 bases, with 11 bases left between them. This CDR3 has 13 residues. CDR1 and CDR2 (germline): SNHLY, FYNNEI. Here the CDR3 reads CASSVKRSGELFF. CDR3 nucleotides: TGTGCCAGCAGTGTAAAGAGATCGGGGGAGCTGTTTTTT.

The chain is built from TRBV7-6 and TRBJ2-6, with D maybe TRBD1 (5 bases). Trimming cost V 5 bases and J 0 bases, with 14 bases left between them. Germline-derived CDR1 and CDR2 are SGHVS and FNYEAQ. The CDR3 length is 17 residues. The CDR3 sequence: CASSRQPRVSGANVLTF. CDR3 nucleotide sequence: TGTGCCAGCAGCCGACAGCCTCGGGTCTCTGGGGCCAACGTCCTGACTTTC.

The chain employs TRBV29-1 and TRBJ2-1; D is unclear. Germline V lookup: CDR1 SQVTM, CDR2 ANQGSEA. The CDR3 sequence is 17 residues long. V was pared by 0 bases and J by 1 base, with 16 bases between. The CDR3: CSVEDLQEPGSYNEQFF. Here the CDR3 DNA reads TGCAGCGTTGAAGATCTTCAAGAGCCCGGTTCCTACAATGAGCAGTTCTTC.